This T cell receptor beta chain was sequenced for a study of T cells in Graves' hyperthyroidism and ophthalmopathy. CDR3 length: 13 amino acids. V lost 4 bases, J lost 3 bases, and 0 bases stayed unmatched. The germline gives CDR1 SGHTA, CDR2 FQGNSA. In this sample, this clonotype turned up many times. TCR beta CDR3 sequences were amplified from RNA transcripts. Using the HTBI primer set, a first-round RT-PCR was run on the TCR CDR3. TCRdb ran MiXCR on the multiplex PCR reads and lists one entry per CDR3 protein. The repertoire holds roughly 660,000 distinct CDR3 sequences, with approximately 15% as singletons. Used for diagnoses were clinical symptoms, serum thyroxine and TRAb, thyroid ultrasound and orbital computed tomography.

The specimen sequenced was blood. This clonotype was sampled from a man aged 45-65 years with Graves' hyperthyroidism. J is TRBJ2-1 and V is TRBV7-2, with 7 positions matching TRBD2. Here the CDR3 reads CASSWDYYNEQFF. For the CDR3, the DNA is TGTGCCAGCAGCTGGGACTACTACAATGAGCAGTTCTTC.